The 27 T cell receptor beta chains reported below all come from one sample, sequenced in a study of T cells in tuberculosis. The protocol was immunoSEQ multiplex PCR, while the TCRdb copy is restricted to in-frame clones and leaves out a portion. The sample shows about 30,000 clones, 90% of them seen only once. What was sequenced was PBMCs. Receptors were obtained from a donor between 5 and 29 years old with latent tuberculosis or without tuberculosis infection.

The gene calls are TRBV5-4 and TRBJ1-5; TRBD1 matches 10 bases. CDR1 and CDR2 (germline): SGHNT, YYREEE (reference sequence). This CDR3 contains 16 residues. The V and J ends lost 4 bases and 2 bases, in that order; junction bases with no gene match: 6. CDR3 DNA sequence: TGTGCCAGCAGCCCAACGACAGGGGGCGGCAATCAGCCCCAGCATTTT. Its protein product is CASSPTTGGGNQPQHF.

This rearrangement joins TRBV7-9 to TRBJ2-7, with D tentatively TRBD1 (6 bases). The germline gives CDR1 SEHNR, CDR2 FQNEAQ (reference sequence). CDR3 length: 14 amino acids. V was cut by 2 bases and J by 5 bases, with 13 bases left in between. CDR3 region: CASSLQNRVHEQYF. The CDR3 nucleotides are TGTGCCAGCAGCTTACAAAACAGGGTGCACGAGCAGTACTTC.

This chain connects TRBV6-1 to TRBJ2-6; 7 bases agree with TRBD1. The junction had 3 bases not matched to a gene; V was cut back by 3 bases and J by 1 base. The CDR3 consists of 16 residues. Germline assignment: CDR1 MNHNS and CDR2 SASEGT. CDR3 DNA sequence: TGTGCCAGCAGTGAGCAGACAGGGTCTGGGGCCAACGTCCTGACTTTC. This sequence encodes CASSEQTGSGANVLTF.

This chain connects TRBV27 to TRBJ1-5, with 7 positions matching TRBD1. Losses at the gene ends were 4 bases for V and 6 bases for J; bases not matched to a gene: 6. CDR3 size: 14 residues. CDR1 is MNHEY, CDR2 SMNVEV, per germline (reference sequence). CDR3 residues: CASSWGAGGQPQHF. In DNA, the CDR3 is TGTGCCAGCAGTTGGGGGGCAGGGGGTCAGCCCCAGCATTTT.

This clone was seen more than once but under ten times. This CDR3 reads CASSVNSLNTEAFF. The CDR3 DNA reads TGTGCCAGCAGCGTTAACAGTTTGAACACTGAAGCTTTCTTT. V gene TRBV9 combines with J gene TRBJ1-1; no clear D. V was trimmed by 2 bases and J by 0 bases, leaving 8 bases between them. The CDR3 has 14 residues. Germline CDR1 SGDLS, CDR2 YYNGEE.

The chain recombines TRBV6-1 with TRBJ1-1; tentative D call: TRBD1 (5 bases). Trimming removed 2 bases at V and 1 base at J, with 11 bases between. From germline, CDR1 is MNHNS and CDR2 SASEGT. The CDR3 contains 15 residues. In DNA form, the CDR3 reads TGTGCCAGCAGTGAAAGTAGGGGTTCGAACACTGAAGCTTTCTTT. Its translation: CASSESRGSNTEAFF.

The chain links TRBV11-2 to TRBJ2-7, with TRBD2 matching over 8 bases. Germline trimming cut 5 bases from V and 6 bases from J; bases unmatched to any gene: 3. The germline V gene encodes CDR1 SGHAT and CDR2 FQNNGV. The CDR3 consists of 12 residues. The DNA of the CDR3 is TGTGCCAGCAGCCATACTAGCGGCGAGCAGTACTTC. It specifies CASSHTSGEQYF.

This chain links TRBV27 with TRBJ1-1; no firm D call. Trimming shortened V by 5 bases and J by 1 base, and 8 bases separated the two germline ends. The V gene's germline CDR1 is MNHEY and CDR2 SMNVEV (reference sequence). The CDR3 is 13 amino acids. CDR3 bases: TGTGCCAGCAGTCCGCACGGGAACACTGAAGCTTTCTTT. Amino acid sequence: CASSPHGNTEAFF.

Turning to this clone: A junction end diverges from the germline sequence, so it may reflect a read error. The chain uses TRBV4-1 and TRBJ2-7; 8 positions match TRBD1. CDR1 is MGHRA, CDR2 YSYEKL, per germline. The CDR3 covers 14 residues. CDR3 loop: CASSRHGTGEPNNF. The DNA for the CDR3 is TGCGCCAGCAGCCGGCATGGGACAGGCGAACCGAACAACTTC.

V gene TRBV5-1 combines with J gene TRBJ2-1; 7 bases are shared with TRBD1. Germline CDR1 and CDR2: SGHRS and YFSETQ. This CDR3 contains 15 residues. V shed 4 bases and J 1 base; nucleotides not matched to a gene: 5. The CDR3, as DNA: TGCGCCAGCAGCCCTCGGGACAGATCCTACAATGAGCAGTTCTTC. Encoded protein: CASSPRDRSYNEQFF.

In this sample, this clone turned up a few times. V and J are TRBV6-5 and TRBJ1-2; D is unresolved. The CDR3 contains 12 residues. In germline, CDR1 is MNHEY, CDR2 SVGAGI. With 5 bases removed from V and 8 bases from J, the gap between germline ends came to 12 bases. The CDR3 DNA reads TGTGCCAGCAGTAAGAACAGCGGGGGCTACACCTTC. Residues: CASSKNSGGYTF.

V and J are TRBV28 and TRBJ1-2; D gene unclear. CDR1 and CDR2 (germline): MDHEN, SYDVKM. Between the trimmed V and J ends, which lost 5 bases and 3 bases, there was a span of 13 bases. This CDR3 has 14 residues. The CDR3 loop is CASSLPGNYYGYTF. Written as DNA, the CDR3 is TGTGCCAGCAGTCTCCCAGGCAACTACTATGGCTACACCTTC.

The gene calls are TRBV15 and TRBJ1-2, with D unresolved. This CDR3 is built from 13 residues. The germline V gene encodes CDR1 LNHNV and CDR2 YYDKDF (reference sequence). V gave up 6 bases and J gave up 2 bases, with 10 bases separating them. The CDR3 is CATRGRINYGYTF. The CDR3 nucleotides are TGTGCCACCAGGGGCAGGATCAACTATGGCTACACCTTC.

The rearrangement joins TRBV6-5 to TRBJ1-3, with a possible D match to TRBD1 (6 bases). CDR1 MNHEY and CDR2 SVGAGI come from the germline V gene. V was shortened by 9 bases and J by 8 bases, with 11 bases between the two germline ends. The CDR3 runs to 11 residues. The CDR3 bases are TGTGCCAGTAGAGGGGGAGACACCATATATTTT. Its protein product is CASRGGDTIYF.

This chain uses TRBV6-5 with TRBJ2-1, with TRBD1 as a possible D gene (6 bases). CDR3 length equals 15 residues. Trimming left V 2 bases short and J 1 base short, with 9 bases between. Germline V CDR1 and CDR2: MNHEY, SVGAGI. The CDR3 spells CASSYNQGSYNEQFF. The CDR3 DNA sequence: TGTGCCAGCAGTTACAACCAGGGGTCCTACAATGAGCAGTTCTTC.

By frequency in the sample, this clone is medium-sized (0.01 to 0.1%). The genes are TRBV14 and TRBJ1-2; 8 bases align to TRBD1. Per the germline V gene, CDR1 is SGHDN and CDR2 is FVKESK. J was trimmed by 4 bases and V by 0 bases; bases with no gene match: 10. CDR3 size: 17 residues. The CDR3 protein is CASSQDKGTGHPYGYTF. The DNA of the CDR3 is TGTGCCAGCAGCCAAGATAAAGGGACAGGCCACCCCTATGGCTACACCTTC.

CDR3 DNA sequence: TGTGCCAGTAGTATAGTACGGGGGACTGAAGCTTTCTTT. It encodes CASSIVRGTEAFF. The gene calls are TRBV19 and TRBJ1-1, with a weak D call TRBD1 (5 bases). The CDR3 is 13 amino acids. Between the trimmed V and J ends, which lost 1 base and 5 bases, there was a span of 8 bases. Per the germline V gene, CDR1 is LNHDA and CDR2 is SQIVND (reference sequence).

This chain connects TRBV5-1 to TRBJ1-5; the D gene is possibly TRBD1 (5 bases). The CDR3 runs 16 residues. The V end lost 4 bases, the J end lost 12 bases, and 26 bases lay between the germline ends. From germline, CDR1 is SGHRS and CDR2 YFSETQ. As DNA, the CDR3 is TGCGCCAGCAGCCACTTCTTGAGGTCCCATATCAGGGACCAGCATTTT. Protein sequence: CASSHFLRSHIRDQHF.

This clone was picked up one time. V usage is TRBV5-1 and J usage is TRBJ2-1; tentatively, D is TRBD1 (6 bases). V lost 0 bases, J lost 7 bases, and 11 bases lay in between. The germline V gene encodes CDR1 SGHRS and CDR2 YFSETQ. The CDR3 is 14 residues long. CDR3 sequence reads: CASSLDRVGNEQFF. The CDR3, as DNA: TGCGCCAGCAGCTTGGACAGGGTGGGGAATGAGCAGTTCTTC.

The chain recombines TRBV11-3 with TRBJ2-2; D call uncertain. Per the germline V gene, CDR1 is SGHNT and CDR2 is YENEEA. CDR3 length equals 11 residues. Trimming cost V 4 bases and J 6 bases, with 3 bases left between them. DNA for the CDR3: TGTGCCAGCAGCTCGGCCGGGGAGCTGTTTTTT. Amino acid sequence: CASSSAGELFF. Filled out from reference TRBV11-3 and TRBJ2-2, the complete variable domain reads EAGVVQSPRYKIIEKKQPVAFWCNPISGHNTLYWYLQNLGQGPELLIRYENEEAVDDSQLPKDRFSAERLKGVDSTLKIQPAELGDSAVYLCASSSAGELFFGEGSRLTVL.

The chain has TRBV10-3 and TRBJ1-1, with 7 positions matching TRBD1. Germline CDR1 reads ENHRY; CDR2 reads SYGVKD. The CDR3 is 14 residues long. With V trimmed by 5 bases and J by 0 bases, 3 bases remained unmatched. This chain's CDR3 is CAISRTGLNTEAFF. CDR3 bases: TGTGCCATCAGTCGGACAGGACTGAACACTGAAGCTTTCTTT.

V is TRBV5-1 and J is TRBJ2-6; D possibly corresponds to TRBD1 (5 bases). CDR1 is SGHRS, CDR2 YFSETQ, per germline. Trimming removed 0 bases from V and 2 bases from J, with 6 bases in between. This CDR3 is built from 15 residues. CDR3 in amino acids: CASSLVTAGANVLTF. The DNA for the CDR3 is TGCGCCAGCAGCTTGGTGACAGCTGGGGCCAACGTCCTGACTTTC.

The rearrangement links TRBV14 to TRBJ2-1; D is possibly TRBD1 (6 bases). There are 17 residues in the CDR3. V lost 4 bases, J lost 6 bases, and 22 bases lay in between. Germline CDR1 is SGHDN and CDR2 is FVKESK. The CDR3 nucleotides are TGTGCCAGCAGCCCCGGACAGTTGGTCTCATTACGCAATGAGCAGTTCTTC. Residues: CASSPGQLVSLRNEQFF. Supplemented by reference TRBV14 and TRBJ2-1, the full variable domain reads EAGVTQFPSHSVIEKGQTVTLRCDPISGHDNLYWYRRVMGKEIKFLLHFVKESKQDESGMPNNRFLAERTGGTYSTLKVQPAELEDSGVYFCASSPGQLVSLRNEQFFGPGTRLTVL.

This clone has a handful of counts. V usage is TRBV5-6 and J usage is TRBJ1-5; 9 bases are shared with TRBD1. The CDR3 has 15 amino acids. Germline-derived CDR1 and CDR2 are SGHDT and YYEEEE. Losses at the gene ends were 4 bases for V and 5 bases for J; bases not matched to a gene: 7. The CDR3 spells CASSAGTGPYQPQHF. The CDR3, as DNA: TGTGCCAGCAGCGCCGGGACAGGGCCTTATCAGCCCCAGCATTTT.

The chain uses TRBV5-1 and TRBJ1-5; no reliable D call. CDR1 is SGHRS and CDR2 is YFSETQ in the germline V gene. Trimming left V 7 bases short and J 6 bases short, with 11 bases between. This CDR3 comprises 12 residues. The CDR3 here is CASLKAAQPQHF. CDR3 sequence (DNA): TGCGCCAGCTTGAAGGCGGCTCAGCCCCAGCATTTT.

The chain joins TRBV6-1 to TRBJ2-3; TRBD2 matches 10 bases. CDR1 MNHNS and CDR2 SASEGT come from the germline V gene. This CDR3 is built from 15 residues. V gave up 4 bases and J gave up 4 bases; unmatched junction bases: 5. As DNA, the CDR3 is TGTGCCAGCAGTGTGGTTAGCGGGGGGCCAGATACGCAGTATTTT. Residues: CASSVVSGGPDTQYF.

This chain connects TRBV28 to TRBJ1-2; tentatively, D is TRBD1 (6 bases). V lost 4 bases, J lost 10 bases, and 10 bases lay in between. The CDR3 length is 11 residues. Germline V gene lookup returns CDR1 MDHEN and CDR2 SYDVKM. CDR3 protein: CASSSTGSYTF. As DNA, the CDR3 is TGTGCCAGCAGTTCGACAGGATCCTACACCTTC.